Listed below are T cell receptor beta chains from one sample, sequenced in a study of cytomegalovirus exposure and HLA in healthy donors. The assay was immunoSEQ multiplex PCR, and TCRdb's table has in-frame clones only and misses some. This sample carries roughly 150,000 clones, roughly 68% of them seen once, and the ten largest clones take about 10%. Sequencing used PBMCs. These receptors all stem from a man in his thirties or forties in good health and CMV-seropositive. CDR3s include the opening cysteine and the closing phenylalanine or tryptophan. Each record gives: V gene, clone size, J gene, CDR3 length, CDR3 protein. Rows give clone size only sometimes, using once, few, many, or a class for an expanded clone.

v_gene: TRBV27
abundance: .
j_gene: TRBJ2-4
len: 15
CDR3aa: CASSQRQGAKNIQYF

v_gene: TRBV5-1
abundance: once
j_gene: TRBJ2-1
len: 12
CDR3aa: CASSPYSNEQFF

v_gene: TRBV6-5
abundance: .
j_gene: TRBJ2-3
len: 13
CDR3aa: CASSYSRGGTQYF

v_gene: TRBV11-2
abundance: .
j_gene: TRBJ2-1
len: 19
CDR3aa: CASSLVPSSGPTSYNEQFF

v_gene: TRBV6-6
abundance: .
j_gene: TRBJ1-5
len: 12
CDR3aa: CASAPPQQPQHF

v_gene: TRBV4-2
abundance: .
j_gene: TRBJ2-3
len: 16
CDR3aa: CASSQVPSRGTDTQYF

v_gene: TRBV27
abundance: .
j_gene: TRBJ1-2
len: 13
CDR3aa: CASSSDTAYGYTF

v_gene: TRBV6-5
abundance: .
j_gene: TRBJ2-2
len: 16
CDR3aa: CASSYSSGALAGELFF

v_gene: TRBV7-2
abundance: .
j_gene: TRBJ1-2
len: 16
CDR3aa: CASSLVKETPGYGYTF

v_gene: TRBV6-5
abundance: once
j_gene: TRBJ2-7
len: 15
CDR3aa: CASSYTLRGKSEQYF

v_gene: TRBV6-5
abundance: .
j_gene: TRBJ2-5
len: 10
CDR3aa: CASKGLAIHF

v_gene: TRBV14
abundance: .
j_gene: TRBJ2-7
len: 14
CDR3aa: CASSTGDLSYEQYF

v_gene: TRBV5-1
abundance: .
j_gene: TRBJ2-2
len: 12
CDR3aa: CASSPRTGELFF

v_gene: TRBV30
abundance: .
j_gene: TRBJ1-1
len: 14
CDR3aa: CAWSVDRGNTEAFF

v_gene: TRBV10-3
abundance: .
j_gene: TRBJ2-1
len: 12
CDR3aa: CAIRDGNHEQFF

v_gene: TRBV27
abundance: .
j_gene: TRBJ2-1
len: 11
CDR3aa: CASSFAGTVIF

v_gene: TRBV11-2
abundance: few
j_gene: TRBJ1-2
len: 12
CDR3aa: CASSSQEYGYTF

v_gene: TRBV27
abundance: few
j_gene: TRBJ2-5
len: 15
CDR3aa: CASSPGTSEGETQYF

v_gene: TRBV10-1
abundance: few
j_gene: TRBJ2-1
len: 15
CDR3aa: CASSETSGSYNEQFF

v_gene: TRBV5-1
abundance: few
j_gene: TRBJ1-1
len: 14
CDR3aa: CASSLDSGITEAFF

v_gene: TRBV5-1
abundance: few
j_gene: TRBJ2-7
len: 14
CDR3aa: CASSRPGGGHEQYF

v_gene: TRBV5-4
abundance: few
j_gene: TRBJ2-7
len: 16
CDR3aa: CASTLGGGGLHYEQYF

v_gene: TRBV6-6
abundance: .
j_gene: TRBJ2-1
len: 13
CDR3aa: CASSYDRRVEQFF

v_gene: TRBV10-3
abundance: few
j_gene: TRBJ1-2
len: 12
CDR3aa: CAIKGASEGYTF

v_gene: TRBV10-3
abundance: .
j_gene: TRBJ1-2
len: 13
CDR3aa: CAIREQVNYGHTF